The 21 T cell receptor beta chains reported below all come from one sample, sequenced in a study of cytotoxic CD8 clonotypes in ibrutinib-treated CLL. The method was immunoSEQ multiplex PCR; TCRdb's version includes in-frame clones alone and lacks a portion of them. The data show about 130,000 clones, over 75% seen once. The sequences come from PBMCs, collected after 24 months of ibrutinib treatment. The receptors were gathered from a human donor with chronic lymphocytic leukemia.

This clone occurred a few times. The genes are TRBV6-1 and TRBJ2-7; D remains unclear. The CDR3 sequence is 12 residues long. Deletions cut 3 bases from V and 5 bases from J, with 8 bases between. Germline CDR1 reads MNHNS; CDR2 reads SASEGT. The DNA of the CDR3 is TGTGCCAGCAGTGATTATATGAACGAGCAGTACTTC. The encoded protein is CASSDYMNEQYF.

This clone was detected only a few times. The V and J genes are TRBV7-2 and TRBJ2-7; TRBD2 matches at 15 bases. CDR1 and CDR2 (germline): SGHTA, FQGNSA. The CDR3 length is 16 residues. V dropped 1 base and J dropped 4; count of bases not matched to a gene: 2. The CDR3 sequence is CASSLEGTSGRYEQYF. CDR3 coding DNA: TGTGCCAGCAGCTTAGAAGGGACTAGCGGGAGGTACGAGCAGTACTTC.

The chain combines TRBV4-1 with TRBJ2-7; TRBD2 aligns across 8 bases. Unmatched junction bases numbered 2, after V lost 1 base and J lost 0 bases. The CDR3 consists of 15 residues. The germline gives CDR1 MGHRA, CDR2 YSYEKL. Written as DNA, the CDR3 is TGCGCCAGCAGCCAAGGAAGCGGGGGCTCCTACGAGCAGTACTTC. Its translation: CASSQGSGGSYEQYF.

The CDR3, as DNA: TGCGCCAGCAGCCAAGTTTTCCGGGAAAATGAAAAACTGTTTTTT. This sequence encodes CASSQVFRENEKLFF. The V call is TRBV4-3, the J call TRBJ1-4; D remains unclear. Germline V gene data show CDR1 as LGHNA and CDR2 as YSLEER. V lost 1 base and J lost 5, with 11 bases in between. The CDR3 length is 15 residues.

This chain links TRBV5-1 with TRBJ2-2; perhaps TRBD1 as D (6 bases). Germline-derived CDR1 and CDR2 are SGHRS and YFSETQ. Trimming removed 2 bases at V and 7 bases at J, with 12 bases between. The CDR3 runs to 14 residues. In nucleotides, the CDR3 is TGCGCCAGCAGCTTCCAGGGGCAGATCGGGGAGCTGTTTTTT. This codes for CASSFQGQIGELFF.

This clone was detected once. The chain recombines TRBV19 with TRBJ2-7, with 11 bases aligning to TRBD2. Trimming at V came to 4 bases and at J to 2 bases, leaving 4 bases not matched to a gene. CDR1 and CDR2 from the germline V gene are LNHDA and SQIVND (reference sequence). CDR3 size: 15 residues. Here the CDR3 reads CASSSQTSGTYEQYF. The CDR3 region has the DNA TGTGCCAGTAGTAGTCAGACTAGCGGGACCTACGAGCAGTACTTC.

The chain recombines TRBV4-1 with TRBJ1-2; a weak D match, TRBD1 (5 bases). Germline V CDR1 and CDR2: MGHRA, YSYEKL. V dropped 0 bases and J dropped 5 bases, with 16 bases sitting between them. The length of the CDR3 is 16 residues. This chain's CDR3 is CASSQEVQGGGYGYTF. CDR3 DNA: TGCGCCAGCAGCCAAGAGGTTCAGGGAGGAGGGTATGGCTACACCTTC.

The rearrangement uses TRBV9 and TRBJ2-7; no definite D call. Germline lookup yields CDR1 SGDLS and CDR2 YYNGEE. The CDR3 has 14 amino acids. Trimming pared 4 bases from V and 1 base from J, leaving 12 bases between. The chain's CDR3 is CASSLTSRSYEQYF. The CDR3 DNA reads TGTGCCAGCAGCCTAACTTCCCGTTCCTACGAGCAGTACTTC.

V usage is TRBV7-2 and J usage is TRBJ2-7, with no clear D. V gave up 2 bases and J gave up 2 bases, with 10 bases separating them. Germline values: CDR1 SGHTA, CDR2 FQGNSA. The CDR3 consists of 14 residues. DNA for the CDR3: TGTGCCAGCAGCTTAAAAACGGGCCCCTACGAGCAGTACTTC. Amino acid sequence: CASSLKTGPYEQYF.

This clone was recorded a few times. The chain uses TRBV30 and TRBJ1-1; tentative D call: TRBD1 (5 bases). CDR1 is GTSNPN and CDR2 is SVGIG in the germline V gene (reference sequence). The CDR3 runs to 13 residues. V lost 3 bases to trimming and J lost 6 bases, with 14 bases between them. The CDR3 DNA is TGTGCCTGGAGCGGCTCGGGGGGACCTGAAGCTTTCTTT. As protein: CAWSGSGGPEAFF. Full variable domain (missing parts from reference TRBV30 and TRBJ1-1): SQTIHQWPATLVQPVGSPLSLECTVEGTSNPNLYWYRQAAGRGLQLLFYSVGIGQISSEVPQNLSASRPQDRQFILSSKKLLLSDSGFYLCAWSGSGGPEAFFGQGTRLTVV.

The gene calls are TRBV9 and TRBJ2-1, with D perhaps being TRBD1 or TRBD2 (7 bases each). V lost 1 base and J 3 bases, leaving 11 bases between the germline ends. This CDR3 is 15 amino acids long. Looked up from germline, CDR1 is SGDLS and CDR2 is YYNGEE. The CDR3 protein is CASSVTGEGYNEQFF. The CDR3 bases are TGTGCCAGCAGCGTAACAGGGGAGGGCTACAATGAGCAGTTCTTC.

The chain recombines TRBV5-1 with TRBJ1-6, with D hard to call. V was trimmed by 7 bases and J by 4 bases, leaving 12 bases between them. Germline V gene lookup returns CDR1 SGHRS and CDR2 YFSETQ. The CDR3 runs to 14 residues. CDR3 in DNA: TGCGCCAGCCAAACAGAGTTTTATAATTCACCCCTCCACTTT. Its protein product is CASQTEFYNSPLHF.

This sequence joins TRBV7-9 and TRBJ1-4, with D perhaps matching TRBD1 (5 bases). Trimming took off 4 bases at V and 0 bases at J, with 12 bases between the two ends. Looked up from germline, CDR1 is SEHNR and CDR2 is FQNEAQ (reference sequence). The CDR3 sequence is 16 residues long. The CDR3 nucleotides are TGTGCCAGCAGCTCACGGGACTTTGCAACTAATGAAAAACTGTTTTTT. This sequence encodes CASSSRDFATNEKLFF.

This sequence joins TRBV7-2 and TRBJ2-3; unclear D gene. The CDR3 has 14 amino acids. Germline CDR1 and CDR2: SGHTA and FQGNSA. Between the trimmed V and J ends, which lost 1 base and 14 bases, there was a span of 19 bases. The CDR3 reads CASSLETRPTTAYF. In DNA form, the CDR3 reads TGTGCCAGCAGCTTAGAGACACGTCCGACCACAGCGTATTTT.

This chain links TRBV25-1 with TRBJ2-7; D remains unclear. The CDR3 extends over 12 amino acids. Germline values: CDR1 MGHDK, CDR2 SYGVNS. V shed 4 bases and J shed 6 bases, with 10 bases lying between them. CDR3 sequence (DNA): TGTGCCAGCAGTGGACCGTCCCGCGAGCAGTACTTC. Translation: CASSGPSREQYF.

V gene TRBV19 combines with J gene TRBJ2-3, with 7 bases fitting TRBD1. CDR1 is LNHDA, CDR2 SQIVND, per germline (reference sequence). The CDR3 has 14 amino acids. The V segment lost 7 bases and the J segment 6 bases; nucleotides outside the gene matches: 10. The DNA of the CDR3 is TGTGCCAGTATCGAGACAGGGTTTAGGGATACGCAGTATTTT. Its translation: CASIETGFRDTQYF.

The CDR3 coding sequence is TGTGCCAGCAGGCCCGGGACAGCCTACAATGAGCAGTTCTTC. This encodes CASRPGTAYNEQFF. The chain employs TRBV27 and TRBJ2-1; TRBD1 matches 7 bases. J gave up 2 bases and V 6 bases, and 4 bases lay outside the gene matches. The CDR3 length is 14 residues. From germline, CDR1 is MNHEY and CDR2 SMNVEV (reference sequence).

A word on this clone: The junction does not match germline at one end; this may be a read error. This chain uses TRBV20-1 with TRBJ1-2, with 7 bases identical to TRBD1. The CDR3 is made up of 10 amino acids. Looked up from germline, CDR1 is DFQATT and CDR2 is SNEGSKA (reference sequence). CDR3 region: CSAASEGQHF. Written as DNA, the CDR3 is TGCAGTGCCGCCAGCGAGGGACAGCACTTC.

This rearrangement joins TRBV4-3 to TRBJ2-6; D unresolved. The V end was cut by 3 bases, the J end by 2 bases, with 11 bases between. CDR1 is LGHNA, CDR2 YSLEER, per germline. The CDR3 covers 16 residues. CDR3 DNA: TGCGCCAGCAGCCAGGCCCGGGTGGCTGGGGCCAACGTCCTGACTTTC. Its protein is CASSQARVAGANVLTF.

The V gene is TRBV27, the J gene TRBJ1-2, with TRBD1 matching over 9 bases. Looked up from germline, CDR1 is MNHEY and CDR2 is SMNVEV (reference sequence). J gave up 6 bases and V 5 bases, and 7 bases lay outside the gene matches. The CDR3 spans 14 residues. DNA for the CDR3: TGTGCCAGCAGTCACGACAGGGGGAGCCATGGCTACACCTTC. It encodes CASSHDRGSHGYTF.

The chain couples TRBV7-8 to TRBJ1-5; 10 nucleotides line up with TRBD1. V shed 5 bases and J 4 bases; nucleotides not matched to a gene: 5. The CDR3 extends over 15 amino acids. The V gene's germline CDR1 is SGHVS and CDR2 FQNEAQ. This CDR3 reads CASSLRTGGNQPQHF. In DNA form, the CDR3 reads TGTGCCAGCAGCCTCCGGACAGGGGGGAATCAGCCCCAGCATTTT. Full variable domain (rest looked up from reference TRBV7-8 and TRBJ1-5): GAGVSQSPRYKVAKRGQDVALRCDPISGHVSLFWYQQALGQGPEFLTYFQNEAQLDKSGLPSDRFFAERPEGSVSTLKIQRTQQEDSAVYLCASSLRTGGNQPQHFGDGTRLSIL.